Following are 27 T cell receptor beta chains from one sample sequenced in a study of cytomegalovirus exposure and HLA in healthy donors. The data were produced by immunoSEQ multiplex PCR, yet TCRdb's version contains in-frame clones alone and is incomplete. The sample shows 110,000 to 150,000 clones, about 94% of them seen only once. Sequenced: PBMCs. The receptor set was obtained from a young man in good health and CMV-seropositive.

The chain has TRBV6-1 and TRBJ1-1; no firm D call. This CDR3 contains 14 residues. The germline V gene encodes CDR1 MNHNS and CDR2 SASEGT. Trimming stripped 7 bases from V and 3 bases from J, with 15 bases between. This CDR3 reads CASKSLNSDTEAFF. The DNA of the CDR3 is TGTGCCAGCAAAAGCTTAAACAGTGACACTGAAGCTTTCTTT.

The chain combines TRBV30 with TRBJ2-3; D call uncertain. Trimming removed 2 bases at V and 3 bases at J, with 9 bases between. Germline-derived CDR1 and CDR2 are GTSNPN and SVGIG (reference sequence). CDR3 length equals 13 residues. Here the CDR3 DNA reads TGTGCCTGGAGTCTAACCGGGACAGATACGCAGTATTTT. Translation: CAWSLTGTDTQYF.

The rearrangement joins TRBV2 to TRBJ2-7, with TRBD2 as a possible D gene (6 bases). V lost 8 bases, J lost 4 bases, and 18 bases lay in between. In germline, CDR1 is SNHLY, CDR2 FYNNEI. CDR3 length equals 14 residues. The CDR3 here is CASSTGLSSYEQYF. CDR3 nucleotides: TGTGCCAGCTCCACGGGACTCTCCTCTTACGAGCAGTACTTC.

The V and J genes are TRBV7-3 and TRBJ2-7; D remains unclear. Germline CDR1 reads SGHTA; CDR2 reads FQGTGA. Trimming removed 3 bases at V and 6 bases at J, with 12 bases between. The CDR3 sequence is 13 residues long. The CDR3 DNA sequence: TGTGCCAGCAGCTTCGCTTACCGCAGCGAGCAGTACTTC. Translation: CASSFAYRSEQYF.

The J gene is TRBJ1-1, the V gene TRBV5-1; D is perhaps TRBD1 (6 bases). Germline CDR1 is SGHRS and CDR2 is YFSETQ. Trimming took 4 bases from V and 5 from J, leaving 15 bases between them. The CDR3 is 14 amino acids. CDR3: CASSLGAVGTEAFF. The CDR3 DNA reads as TGCGCCAGCAGCCTGGGGGCAGTCGGAACTGAAGCTTTCTTT.

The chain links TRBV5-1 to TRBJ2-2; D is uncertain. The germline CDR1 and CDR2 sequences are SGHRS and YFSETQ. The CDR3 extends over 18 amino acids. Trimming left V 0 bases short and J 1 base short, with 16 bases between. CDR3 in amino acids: CASSLALSLIENTGELFF. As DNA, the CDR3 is TGCGCCAGCAGCTTGGCCCTCTCCCTAATTGAGAACACCGGGGAGCTGTTTTTT. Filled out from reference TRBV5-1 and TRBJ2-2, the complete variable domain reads KAGVTQTPRYLIKTRGQQVTLSCSPISGHRSVSWYQQTPGQGLQFLFEYFSETQRNKGNFPGRFSGRQFSNSRSEMNVSTLELGDSALYLCASSLALSLIENTGELFFGEGSRLTVL.

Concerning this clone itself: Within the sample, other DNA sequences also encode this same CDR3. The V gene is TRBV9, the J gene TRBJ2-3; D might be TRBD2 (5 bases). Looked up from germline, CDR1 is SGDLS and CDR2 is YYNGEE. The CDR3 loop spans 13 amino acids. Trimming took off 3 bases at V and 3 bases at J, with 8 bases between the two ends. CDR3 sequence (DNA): TGTGCCAGCAGCGGCGGAGGAACAGATACGCAGTATTTT. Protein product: CASSGGGTDTQYF.

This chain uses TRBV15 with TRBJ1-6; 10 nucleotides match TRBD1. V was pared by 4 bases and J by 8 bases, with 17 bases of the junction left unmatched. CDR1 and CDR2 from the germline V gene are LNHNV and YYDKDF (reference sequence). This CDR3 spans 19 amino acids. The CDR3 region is CATSKTWTNRDRGYSPLHF. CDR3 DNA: TGTGCCACCAGCAAGACTTGGACCAATCGGGACAGGGGATATTCACCCCTCCACTTT. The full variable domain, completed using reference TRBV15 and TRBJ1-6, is DAMVIQNPRYQVTQFGKPVTLSCSQTLNHNVMYWYQQKSSQAPKLLFHYYDKDFNNEADTPDNFQSRRPNTSFCFLDIRSPGLGDTAMYLCATSKTWTNRDRGYSPLHFGNGTRLTVT.

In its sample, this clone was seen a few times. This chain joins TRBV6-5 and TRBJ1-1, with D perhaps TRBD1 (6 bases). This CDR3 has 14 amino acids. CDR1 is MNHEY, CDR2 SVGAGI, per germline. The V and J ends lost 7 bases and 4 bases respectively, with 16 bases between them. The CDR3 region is CASKTTGGSTEAFF. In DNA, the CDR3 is TGTGCCAGCAAAACGACAGGTGGGTCCACTGAAGCTTTCTTT.

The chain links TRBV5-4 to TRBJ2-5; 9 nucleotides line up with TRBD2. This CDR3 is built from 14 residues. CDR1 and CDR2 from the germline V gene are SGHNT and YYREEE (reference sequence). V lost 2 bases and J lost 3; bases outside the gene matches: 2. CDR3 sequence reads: CASSFSGSEETQYF. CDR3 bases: TGTGCCAGCAGCTTTAGCGGGAGCGAAGAGACCCAGTACTTC.

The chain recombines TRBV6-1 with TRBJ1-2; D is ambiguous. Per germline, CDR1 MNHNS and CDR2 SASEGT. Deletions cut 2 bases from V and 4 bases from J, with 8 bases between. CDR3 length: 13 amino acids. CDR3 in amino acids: CASSETTGYGYTF. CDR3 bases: TGTGCCAGCAGTGAAACTACCGGCTATGGCTACACCTTC.

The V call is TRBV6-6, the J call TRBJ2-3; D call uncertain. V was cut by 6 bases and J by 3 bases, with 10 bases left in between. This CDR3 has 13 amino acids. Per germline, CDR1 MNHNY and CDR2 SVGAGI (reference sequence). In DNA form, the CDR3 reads TGTGCCAGCAGCCAACTCAGGACAGATACGCAGTATTTT. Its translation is CASSQLRTDTQYF.

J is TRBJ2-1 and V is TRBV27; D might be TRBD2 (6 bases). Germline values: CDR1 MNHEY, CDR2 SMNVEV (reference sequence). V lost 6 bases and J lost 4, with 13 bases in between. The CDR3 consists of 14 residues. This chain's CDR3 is CASRGLDGYNEQFF. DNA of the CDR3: TGTGCCAGCAGGGGACTGGACGGTTACAATGAGCAGTTCTTC.

The CDR3, as DNA: TGTGCCAGCAGCGTTGAATGGGACAGGTCTCACGAGCAGTACTTC. This gives the protein CASSVEWDRSHEQYF. V gene TRBV9 combines with J gene TRBJ2-7; the match to TRBD1 covers 8 bases. CDR3 length equals 15 residues. The V gene end was trimmed by 2 bases and the J gene end by 5 bases; junction bases not matched to a gene: 9. Per the germline V gene, CDR1 is SGDLS and CDR2 is YYNGEE.

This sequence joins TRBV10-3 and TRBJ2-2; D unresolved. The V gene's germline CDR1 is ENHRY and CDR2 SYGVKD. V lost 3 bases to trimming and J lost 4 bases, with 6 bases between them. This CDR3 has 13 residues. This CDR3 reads CAISESVTGELFF. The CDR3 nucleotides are TGTGCCATCAGTGAATCGGTCACCGGGGAGCTGTTTTTT.

CDR3 residues: CSVTVTSGPDTQYF. The DNA for the CDR3 is TGCAGCGTTACTGTTACTAGCGGGCCAGATACGCAGTATTTT. The chain recombines TRBV29-1 with TRBJ2-3; 9 bases are a match to TRBD2. Trimming removed 5 bases from V and 4 bases from J; junction bases left unmatched: 7. Germline loops: CDR1 SQVTM, CDR2 ANQGSEA. The CDR3 totals 14 residues.

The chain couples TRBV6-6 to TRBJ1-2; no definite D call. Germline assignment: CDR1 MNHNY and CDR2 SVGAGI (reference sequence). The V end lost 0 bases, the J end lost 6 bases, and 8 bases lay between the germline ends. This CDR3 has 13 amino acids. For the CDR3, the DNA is TGTGCCAGCAGTTACTCCGGTTCGCATGGCTACACCTTC. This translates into CASSYSGSHGYTF.

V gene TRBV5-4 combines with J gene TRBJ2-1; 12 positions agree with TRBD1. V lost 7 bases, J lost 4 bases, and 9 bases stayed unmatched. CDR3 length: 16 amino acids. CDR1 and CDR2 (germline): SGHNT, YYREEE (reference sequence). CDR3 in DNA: TGTGCCAGCGGGACAGGGGGCGGAAGGGGGTACAATGAGCAGTTCTTC. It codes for CASGTGGGRGYNEQFF.

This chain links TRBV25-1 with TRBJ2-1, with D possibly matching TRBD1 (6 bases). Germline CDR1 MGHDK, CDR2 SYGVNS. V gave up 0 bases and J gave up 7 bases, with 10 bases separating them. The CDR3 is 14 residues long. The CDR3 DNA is TGTGCCAGCAGTGAATACGGACAGAGAAATGAGCAGTTCTTC. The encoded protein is CASSEYGQRNEQFF.

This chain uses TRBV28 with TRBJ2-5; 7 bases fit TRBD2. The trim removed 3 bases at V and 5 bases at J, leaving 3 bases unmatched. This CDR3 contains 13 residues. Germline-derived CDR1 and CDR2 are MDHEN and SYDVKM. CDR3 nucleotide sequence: TGTGCCAGCAGTTTTAGTAGCGGGGAGACCCAGTACTTC. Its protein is CASSFSSGETQYF.

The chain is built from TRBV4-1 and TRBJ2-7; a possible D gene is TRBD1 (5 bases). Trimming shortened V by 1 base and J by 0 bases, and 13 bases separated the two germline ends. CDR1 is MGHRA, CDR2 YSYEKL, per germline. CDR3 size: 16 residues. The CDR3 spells CASSQGSGLSSYEQYF. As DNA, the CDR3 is TGCGCCAGCAGCCAAGGTTCAGGGTTGAGCTCCTACGAGCAGTACTTC.

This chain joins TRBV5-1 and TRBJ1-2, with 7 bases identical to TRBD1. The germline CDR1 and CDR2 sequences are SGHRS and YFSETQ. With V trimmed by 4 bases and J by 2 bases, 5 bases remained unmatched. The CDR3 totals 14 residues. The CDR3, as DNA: TGCGCCAGCAGCATTGGACAGGACAACTATGGCTACACCTTC. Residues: CASSIGQDNYGYTF.

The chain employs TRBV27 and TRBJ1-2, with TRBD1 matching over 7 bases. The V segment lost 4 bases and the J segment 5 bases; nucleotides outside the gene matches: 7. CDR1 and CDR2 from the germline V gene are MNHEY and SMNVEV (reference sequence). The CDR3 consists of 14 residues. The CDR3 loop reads CASSSATGTYGYTF. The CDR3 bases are TGTGCCAGCAGTTCTGCGACAGGGACTTATGGCTACACCTTC.

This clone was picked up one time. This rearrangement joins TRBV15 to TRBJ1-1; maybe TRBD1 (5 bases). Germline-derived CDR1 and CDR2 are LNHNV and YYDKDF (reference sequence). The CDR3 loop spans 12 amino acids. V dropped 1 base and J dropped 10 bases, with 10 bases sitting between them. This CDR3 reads CATSRVPGGAFF. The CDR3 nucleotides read TGTGCCACCAGCAGAGTCCCGGGGGGAGCTTTCTTT.

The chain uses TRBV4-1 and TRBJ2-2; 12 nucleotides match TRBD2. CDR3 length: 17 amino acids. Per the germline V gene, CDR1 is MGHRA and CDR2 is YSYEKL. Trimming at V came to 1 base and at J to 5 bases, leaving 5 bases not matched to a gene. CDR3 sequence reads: CASSQGLAGVLTGELFF. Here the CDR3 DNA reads TGCGCCAGCAGCCAAGGACTAGCGGGAGTCTTGACCGGGGAGCTGTTTTTT.

Here the CDR3 reads CASRCPIAGGNSYEQYF. CDR3 DNA sequence: TGTGCAAGTCGCTGCCCGATAGCGGGAGGTAACTCCTACGAGCAGTACTTC. The chain is built from TRBV12-2 and TRBJ2-7; TRBD2, the table's D call, lacks a check against the DNA. TRBV12-2 is given as a pseudogene. The CDR3 runs 17 residues.

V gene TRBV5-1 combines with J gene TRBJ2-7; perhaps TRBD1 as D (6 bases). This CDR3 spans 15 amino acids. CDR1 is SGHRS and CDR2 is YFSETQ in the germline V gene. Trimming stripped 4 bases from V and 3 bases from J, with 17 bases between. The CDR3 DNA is TGCGCCAGCAGCACAGGACAGAGACCTGTCTACGAGCAGTACTTC. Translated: CASSTGQRPVYEQYF.